This TCR beta chain was recovered during a study of Ad26.COV2.S vaccination and SARS-CoV-2 variants (dated by TCRdb to about 2021). For the wider study: Vaccine-arm donors came from COV1001, a multicentre, randomized, double-blind, placebo-controlled phase I-IIa trial of Ad26.COV2.S in healthy adults. Throughout the experiments and outcome assessment, investigators stayed blinded to trial group allocation. TCRbeta repertoire sequencing was used to assess the specificity and breadth of SARS-CoV-2-reactive T cell receptors after Ad26.COV2.S vaccination. A total of 32 samples were included in the TCR-sequenced set, comprising some 20 Ad26.COV2.S vaccine recipients, 5 placebo recipients and 8 SARS-CoV-2 convalescent individuals. Trial participants were randomized into five groups of five, in which low-dose or high-dose Ad26.COV2.S was given once or twice, or placebo was given on both occasions. Ad26.COV2.S was administered intramuscularly at a dose of 5x10^10 or 1x10^11 viral particles, either as one shot or as two shots given 56 days apart. The research as a whole found: Higher spike-specific TCR breadth was observed in Ad26.COV2.S recipients than in placebo recipients (P = 0.0014). After vaccination, substantial breadth of spike-specific CD8+ and CD4+ T cell responses was reported. The study was not powered for comparison of responses between vaccine doses or regimens. Non-spike TCR breadth was comparable between vaccine and placebo recipients, consistent with the vaccine containing only spike. It was noted by the authors that total T cell responses may have been underestimated by the TCR breadth and depth analyses.

TCRbeta CDR3 regions were sequenced with the immunoSEQ Assay. After extraction, genomic DNA underwent amplification by bias-controlled multiplex PCR, followed by high-throughput sequencing. Regarding the original processing steps: To quantify the absolute abundance of each unique TCRbeta CDR3 region, sequences were collapsed and filtered. T cell fraction was estimated by normalization of TCRbeta template counts to usable DNA, with usable DNA being measured through amplification of reference genes present in all nucleated cells. Repertoire TCRs were annotated as SARS-CoV-2-specific by exact matching of V gene, CDR3 amino acid sequence and J gene to a known reactive TCR set. MIRA supplied the reference SARS-CoV-2 TCR set, which was filtered for enrichment in COVID-19-positive ImmuneCODE repertoires so that public or cross-reactive TCRs were removed. Drawing on the MIRA antigens, annotated TCRs were analysed further at the level of specific ORF or position within ORF. Depth was the summed frequency of annotated unique rearrangements, while breadth was defined as annotated unique rearrangements over total unique productive rearrangements. Two-sided Wilcoxon rank-sum tests were used to compare TCR breadth between groups. As stored in TCRdb, this immuneACCESS dataset retains in-frame rearrangements with V and J assigned. A fraction of the clones does not appear; measured against another copy, unresolved V genes explain less than half of the discrepancy, and the remainder lacks a known reason. The V and J calls and the clone size are those of that table, but D and trimming were determined from the DNA. This sample has more than 400,000 clones in its table, and about 92% of those were observed once. Together, the top ten hold 4.3% of the sample.

In light of the paper, this sample's treatment or condition label describes: around 19 received Ad26.COV2.S at low or high dose, single or two shots; 5 received placebo; per-sample allocation not given. For vaccine and placebo recipients, the sequenced repertoires came from samples collected on day 63 after the first injection. Between 29 July and 7 August 2020, Cohort 1b enrolled 20 to 30 adults aged 18-55 years at one site in Boston, USA. Ad26.COV2.S consisted of a replication-incompetent adenovirus type 26 vector by which a prefusion-stabilized SARS-CoV-2 spike protein from the original Wuhan strain was expressed. CDR1 and CDR2 are drawn from the germline V gene: SNHLY, FYNNEI. Including the terminal cysteine and phenylalanine, the CDR3 comprises 17 residues. Only the CDR3 DNA is retained, 51 bases long and in frame from the first base. Trimming removed 6 bases from V and 6 bases from J; the gene matches leave 20 bases unexplained.

In the case of this clone: This clone's antigen is unknown. No quality values exist for individual bases; no much larger clone is one base distant.

This clonotype was sampled from a person aged 18-60 years who received the Ad26.COV2.S COVID-19 vaccine or a placebo. The sequencing here drew on peripheral blood, taken in a trial of Ad26.COV2.S vaccine versus placebo. The chain is encoded by TRBV2 joined to TRBJ2-7; TRBD1 fits 7 bases in the junction. The CDR3 is CASRAPRTGRDGVEQYF. Here is the DNA: TGTGCCAGCAGGGCCCCCCGGACAGGACGGGATGGGGTCGAGCAGTACTTC.